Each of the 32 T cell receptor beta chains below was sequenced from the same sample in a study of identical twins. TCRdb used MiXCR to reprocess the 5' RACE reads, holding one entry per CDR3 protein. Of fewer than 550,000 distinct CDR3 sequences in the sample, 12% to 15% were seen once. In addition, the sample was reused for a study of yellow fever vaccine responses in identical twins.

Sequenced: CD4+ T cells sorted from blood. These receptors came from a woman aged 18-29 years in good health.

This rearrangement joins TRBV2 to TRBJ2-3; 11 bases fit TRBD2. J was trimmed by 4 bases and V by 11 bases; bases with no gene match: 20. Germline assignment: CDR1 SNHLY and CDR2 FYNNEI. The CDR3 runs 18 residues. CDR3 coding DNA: TGTGCCCTCTGTTTAGTAGGATGGACTAGCGGGTGGGCAGATACGCAGTATTTT. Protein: CALCLVGWTSGWADTQYF.

The CDR3 region has the DNA TGTGCCAGCTCACCGGGCAGTTTGAACACTGAAGCTTTCTTT. This gives the protein CASSPGSLNTEAFF. V gene TRBV18 combines with J gene TRBJ1-1; D remains unclear. V lost 3 bases and J lost 0, with 8 bases in between. The CDR3 is made up of 14 amino acids. Germline CDR1 and CDR2: KGHSH and LQKENI.

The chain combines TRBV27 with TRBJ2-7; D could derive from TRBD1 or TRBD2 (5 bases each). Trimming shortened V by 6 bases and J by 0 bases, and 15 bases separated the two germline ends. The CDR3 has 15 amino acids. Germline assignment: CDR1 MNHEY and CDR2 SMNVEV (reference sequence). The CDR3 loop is CASSMKGTFSYEQYF. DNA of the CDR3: TGTGCCAGCAGCATGAAGGGGACCTTCTCCTACGAGCAGTACTTC.

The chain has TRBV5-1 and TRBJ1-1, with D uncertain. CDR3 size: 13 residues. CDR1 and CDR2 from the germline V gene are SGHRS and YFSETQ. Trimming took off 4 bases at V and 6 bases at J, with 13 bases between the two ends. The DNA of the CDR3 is TGCGCCAGCAGCGCCGGGCCTGCGGCTGAAGCTTTCTTT. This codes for CASSAGPAAEAFF.

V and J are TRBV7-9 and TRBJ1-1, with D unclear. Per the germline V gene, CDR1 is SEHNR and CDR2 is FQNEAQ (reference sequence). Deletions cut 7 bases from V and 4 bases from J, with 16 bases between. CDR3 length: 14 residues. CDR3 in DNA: TGTGCCAGCACCCATTTAGGCTCGGGCACTGAAGCTTTCTTT. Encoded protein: CASTHLGSGTEAFF.

This CDR3 is CARSLKWGPKTGELFF. The CDR3 region has the DNA TGTGCCAGAAGCCTAAAGTGGGGACCAAAAACCGGGGAGCTGTTTTTT. The chain is built from TRBV5-3 and TRBJ2-2, with D perhaps TRBD1 or TRBD2 (5 bases each). TRBV5-3 is annotated as an ORF whose role is uncertain. V gave up 4 bases and J gave up 5 bases, with 18 bases separating them. The CDR3 extends over 16 amino acids.

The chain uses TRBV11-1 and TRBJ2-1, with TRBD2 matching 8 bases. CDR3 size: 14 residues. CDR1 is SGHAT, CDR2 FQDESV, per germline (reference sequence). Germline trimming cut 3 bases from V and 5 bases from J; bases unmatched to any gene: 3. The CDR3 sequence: CASSFGLAHNEQFF. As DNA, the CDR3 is TGTGCCAGCAGCTTTGGACTAGCACACAATGAGCAGTTCTTC.

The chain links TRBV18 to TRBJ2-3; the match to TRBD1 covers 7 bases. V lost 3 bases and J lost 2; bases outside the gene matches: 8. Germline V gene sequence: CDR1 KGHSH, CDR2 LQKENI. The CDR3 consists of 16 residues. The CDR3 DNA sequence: TGTGCCAGCTCACCCCTTCAGGGGGAACTCACAGATACGCAGTATTTT. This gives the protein CASSPLQGELTDTQYF.

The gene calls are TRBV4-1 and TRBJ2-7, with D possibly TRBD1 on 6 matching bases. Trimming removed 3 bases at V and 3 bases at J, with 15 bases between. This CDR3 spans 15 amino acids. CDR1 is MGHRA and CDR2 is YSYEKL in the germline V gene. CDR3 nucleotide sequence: TGCGCCAGCAGCCACGTTGTCCAGGGGATCTACGAGCAGTACGTC. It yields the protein CASSHVVQGIYEQYV.

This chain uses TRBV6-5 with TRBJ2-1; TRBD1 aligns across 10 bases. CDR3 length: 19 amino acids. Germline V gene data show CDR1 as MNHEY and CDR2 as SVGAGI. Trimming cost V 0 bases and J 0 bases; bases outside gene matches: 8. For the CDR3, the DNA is TGTGCCAGCAGTTACTCGAGACAGGGGGCAACCAGCTCCTACAATGAGCAGTTCTTC. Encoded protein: CASSYSRQGATSSYNEQFF.

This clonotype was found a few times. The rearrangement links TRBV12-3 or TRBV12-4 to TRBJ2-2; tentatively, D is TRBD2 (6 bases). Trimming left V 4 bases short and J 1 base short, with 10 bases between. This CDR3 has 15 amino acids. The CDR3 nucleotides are TGTGCCAGCAGTTCCCGGGAGAAGAACACCGGGGAGCTGTTTTTT. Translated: CASSSREKNTGELFF.

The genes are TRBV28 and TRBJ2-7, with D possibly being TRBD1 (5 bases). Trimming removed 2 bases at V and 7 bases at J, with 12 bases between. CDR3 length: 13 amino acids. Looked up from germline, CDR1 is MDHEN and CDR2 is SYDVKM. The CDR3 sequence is CASSLQDRLEQYF. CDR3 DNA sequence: TGTGCCAGCAGTTTACAAGACAGACTGGAGCAGTACTTC.

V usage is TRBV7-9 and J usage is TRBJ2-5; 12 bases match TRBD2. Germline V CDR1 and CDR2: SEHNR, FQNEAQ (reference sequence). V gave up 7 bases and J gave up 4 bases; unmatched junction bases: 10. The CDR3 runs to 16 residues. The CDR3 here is CASTNGLAGIGETQYF. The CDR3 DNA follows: TGTGCCAGCACCAACGGACTAGCGGGAATAGGAGAGACCCAGTACTTC.

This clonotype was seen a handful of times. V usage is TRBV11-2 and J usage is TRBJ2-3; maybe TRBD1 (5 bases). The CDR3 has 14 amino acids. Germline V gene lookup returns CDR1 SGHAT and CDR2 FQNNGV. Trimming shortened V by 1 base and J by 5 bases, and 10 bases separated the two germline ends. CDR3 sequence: CASSLGGRGDTQYF. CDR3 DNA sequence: TGTGCCAGCAGCTTAGGGGGCCGTGGAGATACGCAGTATTTT. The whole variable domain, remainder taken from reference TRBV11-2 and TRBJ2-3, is EAGVAQSPRYKIIEKRQSVAFWCNPISGHATLYWYQQILGQGPKLLIQFQNNGVVDDSQLPKDRFSAERLKGVDSTLKIQPAKLEDSAVYLCASSLGGRGDTQYFGPGTRLTVL.

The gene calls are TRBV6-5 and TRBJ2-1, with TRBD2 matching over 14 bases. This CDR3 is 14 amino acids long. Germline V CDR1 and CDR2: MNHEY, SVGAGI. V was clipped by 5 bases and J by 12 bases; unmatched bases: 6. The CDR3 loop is CASSIGTSGSGQFF. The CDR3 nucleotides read TGTGCCAGCAGTATAGGGACTAGCGGGAGTGGGCAGTTCTTC.

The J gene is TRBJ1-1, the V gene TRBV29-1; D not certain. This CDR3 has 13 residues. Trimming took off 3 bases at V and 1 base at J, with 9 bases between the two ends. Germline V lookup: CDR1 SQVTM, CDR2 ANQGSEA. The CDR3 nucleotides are TGCAGCGTTGATCCGTTAGGGAACACTGAAGCTTTCTTT. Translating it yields CSVDPLGNTEAFF.

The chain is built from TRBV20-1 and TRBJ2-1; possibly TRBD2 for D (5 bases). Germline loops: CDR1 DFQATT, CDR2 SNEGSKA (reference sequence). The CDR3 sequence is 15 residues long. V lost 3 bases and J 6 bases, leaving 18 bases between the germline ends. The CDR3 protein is CSARTTRPRSNEQFF. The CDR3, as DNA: TGCAGTGCTAGGACTACTAGGCCTCGTTCCAATGAGCAGTTCTTC.

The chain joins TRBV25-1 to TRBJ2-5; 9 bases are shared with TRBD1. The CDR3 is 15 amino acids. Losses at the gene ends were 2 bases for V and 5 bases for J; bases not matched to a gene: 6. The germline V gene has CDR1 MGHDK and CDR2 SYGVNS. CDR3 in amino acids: CASSEPRDRVETQYF. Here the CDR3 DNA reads TGTGCCAGCAGTGAACCTCGGGACAGGGTTGAGACCCAGTACTTC.

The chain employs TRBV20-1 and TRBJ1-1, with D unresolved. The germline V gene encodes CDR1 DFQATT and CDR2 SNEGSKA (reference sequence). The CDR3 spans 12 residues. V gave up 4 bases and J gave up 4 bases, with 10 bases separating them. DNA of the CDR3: TGCAGTGCTAACGAGGGTATCACTGAAGCTTTCTTT. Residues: CSANEGITEAFF.

The CDR3 bases are TGTGCCAGCAGTCGAATTCCGGGACCTAGCACAGATACGCAGTATTTT. It codes for CASSRIPGPSTDTQYF. The J gene is TRBJ2-3, the V gene TRBV11-2; the D gene could be TRBD1 or TRBD2 (5 bases each). Germline lookup yields CDR1 SGHAT and CDR2 FQNNGV. Trimming removed 6 bases at V and 0 bases at J, with 16 bases between. This CDR3 is 16 amino acids long.

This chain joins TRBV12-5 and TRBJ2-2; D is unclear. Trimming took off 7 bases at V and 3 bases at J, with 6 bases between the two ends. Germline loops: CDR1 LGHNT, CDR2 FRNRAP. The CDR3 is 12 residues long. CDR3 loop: CASAFHTGELFF. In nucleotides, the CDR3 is TGTGCTAGTGCCTTCCACACCGGGGAGCTGTTTTTT.

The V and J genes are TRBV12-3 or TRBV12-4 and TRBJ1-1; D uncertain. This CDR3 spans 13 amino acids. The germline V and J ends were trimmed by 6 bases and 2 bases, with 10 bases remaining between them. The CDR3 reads CASSRKRNTEAFF. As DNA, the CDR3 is TGTGCCAGCAGCCGCAAACGTAACACTGAAGCTTTCTTT.

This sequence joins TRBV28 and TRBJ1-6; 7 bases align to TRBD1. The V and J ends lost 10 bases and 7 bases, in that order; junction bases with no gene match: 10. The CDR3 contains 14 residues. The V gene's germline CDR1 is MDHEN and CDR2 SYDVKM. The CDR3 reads CATQTGMGNSPLHF. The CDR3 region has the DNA TGTGCCACCCAGACAGGGATGGGGAATTCACCCCTCCACTTT.

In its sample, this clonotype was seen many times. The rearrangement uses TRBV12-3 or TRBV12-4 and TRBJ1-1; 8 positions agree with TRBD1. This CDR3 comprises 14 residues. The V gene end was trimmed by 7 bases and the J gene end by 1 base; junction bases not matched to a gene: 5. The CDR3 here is CASNSDRGNTEAFF. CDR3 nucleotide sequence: TGTGCCAGCAATTCCGACAGGGGGAACACTGAAGCTTTCTTT.

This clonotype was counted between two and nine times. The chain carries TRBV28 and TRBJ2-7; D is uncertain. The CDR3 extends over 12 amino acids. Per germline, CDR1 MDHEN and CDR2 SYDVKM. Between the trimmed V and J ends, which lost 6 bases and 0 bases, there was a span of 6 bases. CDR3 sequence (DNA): TGTGCCAGCAGAGGAAGCTCCTACGAGCAGTACGTC. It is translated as CASRGSSYEQYV.

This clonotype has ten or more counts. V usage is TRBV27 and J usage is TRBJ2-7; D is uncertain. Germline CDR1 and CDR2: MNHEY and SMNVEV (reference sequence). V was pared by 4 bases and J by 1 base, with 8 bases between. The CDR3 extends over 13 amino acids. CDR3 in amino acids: CASSSGRSYEQYV. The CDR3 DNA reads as TGTGCCAGCAGTTCCGGACGGTCCTACGAGCAGTACGTC.

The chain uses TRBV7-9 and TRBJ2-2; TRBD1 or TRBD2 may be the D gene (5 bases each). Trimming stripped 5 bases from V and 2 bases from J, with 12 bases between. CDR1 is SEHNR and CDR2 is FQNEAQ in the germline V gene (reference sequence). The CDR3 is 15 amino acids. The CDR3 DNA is TGTGCCAGCAGCCCCCGGGACCTTAACACCGGGGAGCTGTTTTTT. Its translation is CASSPRDLNTGELFF.

The CDR3 here is CASRSPGRASYNEQFF. Written as DNA, the CDR3 is TGTGCCAGCAGGTCCCCGGGCCGAGCCTCCTACAATGAGCAGTTCTTC. The gene calls are TRBV11-2 and TRBJ2-1; D gene ambiguous. Germline loops: CDR1 SGHAT, CDR2 FQNNGV. The CDR3 has 16 amino acids. Deletions cut 6 bases from V and 0 bases from J, with 15 bases between.

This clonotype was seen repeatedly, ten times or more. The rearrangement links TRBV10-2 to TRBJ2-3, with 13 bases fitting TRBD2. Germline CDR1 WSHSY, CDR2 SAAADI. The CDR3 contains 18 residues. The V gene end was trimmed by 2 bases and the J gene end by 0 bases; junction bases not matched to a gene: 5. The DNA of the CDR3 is TGCGCCAGCAGTGAGACAGGACTAGCGGGAGTTAGCACAGATACGCAGTATTTT. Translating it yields CASSETGLAGVSTDTQYF.

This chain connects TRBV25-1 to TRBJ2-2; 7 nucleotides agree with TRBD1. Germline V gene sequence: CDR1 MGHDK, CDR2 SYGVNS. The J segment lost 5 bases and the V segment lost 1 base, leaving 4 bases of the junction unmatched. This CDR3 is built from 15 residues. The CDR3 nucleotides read TGTGCCAGCAGTGAATTAGGGACAGAAACCGGGGAGCTGTTTTTT. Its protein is CASSELGTETGELFF.

The CDR3 sequence: CASSRPGTSGRHEQFF. DNA of the CDR3: TGCGCCAGCAGCCGCCCAGGGACTAGCGGGAGACATGAGCAGTTCTTC. V gene TRBV4-1 combines with J gene TRBJ2-1; TRBD2 matches at 14 bases. V dropped 4 bases and J dropped 8; count of bases not matched to a gene: 7. Per germline, CDR1 MGHRA and CDR2 YSYEKL. The CDR3 is 16 residues long.

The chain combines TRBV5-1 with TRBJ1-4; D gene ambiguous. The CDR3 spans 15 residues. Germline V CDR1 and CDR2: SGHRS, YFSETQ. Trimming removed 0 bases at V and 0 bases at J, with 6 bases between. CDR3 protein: CASSLVASTNEKLFF. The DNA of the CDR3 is TGCGCCAGCAGCTTGGTAGCATCAACTAATGAAAAACTGTTTTTT.